The 20 T cell receptor beta chains listed next were all sequenced from one sample in a study of blood T cell repertoires in COVID-19. Sequencing was performed with immunoSEQ multiplex PCR; in TCRdb, only in-frame clones are kept and a portion is missing. The data show a few hundred thousand clones, roughly 86% seen once. Sequencing was carried out using PBMCs or T cells enriched from blood (not recorded which). Receptor source: a woman aged 18 to 35 who had recovered from COVID-19.

This chain joins TRBV4-3 and TRBJ1-1, with D unclear. The CDR3 runs to 14 residues. Germline V lookup: CDR1 LGHNA, CDR2 YSLEER. Trimming removed 0 bases at V and 11 bases at J, with 16 bases between. DNA of the CDR3: TGCGCCAGCAGCCAAGAATTGAGTCGACAATTGGCTTTCTTT. Translating gives CASSQELSRQLAFF.

The rearrangement uses TRBV28 and TRBJ2-7; perhaps TRBD2 as D (5 bases). V lost 10 bases, J lost 0 bases, and 16 bases lay in between. The germline V gene encodes CDR1 MDHEN and CDR2 SYDVKM. CDR3 length: 14 amino acids. CDR3: CATMGFGVSYEQYF. For the CDR3, the DNA is TGTGCCACAATGGGATTCGGGGTCTCCTACGAGCAGTACTTC.

The gene calls are TRBV27 and TRBJ1-2; 10 nucleotides match TRBD1. Germline V CDR1 and CDR2: MNHEY, SMNVEV (reference sequence). J gave up 2 bases and V 3 bases, and 9 bases lay outside the gene matches. CDR3 length equals 17 residues. The CDR3 reads CASSFLWGQGTNYGYTF. The CDR3 nucleotides read TGTGCCAGCAGTTTTTTATGGGGACAGGGGACGAACTATGGCTACACCTTC.

The chain is built from TRBV5-1 and TRBJ1-1; perhaps TRBD1 as D (6 bases). The germline V and J ends were trimmed by 1 base and 0 bases, with 19 bases remaining between them. This CDR3 has 18 residues. Germline V gene sequence: CDR1 SGHRS, CDR2 YFSETQ. The chain's CDR3 is CASSLSGAALIMNTEAFF. In nucleotides, the CDR3 is TGCGCCAGCAGCTTGTCAGGGGCCGCCTTGATCATGAACACTGAAGCTTTCTTT. Full variable domain (remainder filled in from reference TRBV5-1 and TRBJ1-1): KAGVTQTPRYLIKTRGQQVTLSCSPISGHRSVSWYQQTPGQGLQFLFEYFSETQRNKGNFPGRFSGRQFSNSRSEMNVSTLELGDSALYLCASSLSGAALIMNTEAFFGQGTRLTVV.

V usage is TRBV24-1 and J usage is TRBJ2-7, with TRBD1 matching 10 bases. The ends lost 3 bases at V and 3 bases at J; junction bases unmatched: 4. The germline CDR1 and CDR2 sequences are KGHDR and SFDVKD. The CDR3 totals 15 residues. In DNA, the CDR3 is TGTGCCACCAGTGATCCGGGACAGGGGTTCTACGAGCAGTACTTC. Protein: CATSDPGQGFYEQYF.

CDR3 sequence reads: CASSTGTGVFYGYTF. The CDR3 DNA reads as TGTGCCAGCAGTACCGGGACAGGGGTTTTCTATGGCTACACCTTC. The chain joins TRBV2 to TRBJ1-2; TRBD1 matches at 10 bases. Germline V CDR1 and CDR2: SNHLY, FYNNEI. The CDR3 totals 15 residues. The V segment lost 5 bases and the J segment 4 bases; nucleotides outside the gene matches: 7.

The J gene is TRBJ2-7, the V gene TRBV28; weak D call: TRBD2 (7 bases). The CDR3 loop spans 15 amino acids. V was trimmed by 7 bases and J by 2 bases, leaving 18 bases between them. Germline CDR1 reads MDHEN; CDR2 reads SYDVKM. The CDR3 nucleotides read TGTGCCAGCACAGGGGCGGGGGACCCTGCCTACGAGCAGTACTTC. Translating it yields CASTGAGDPAYEQYF. Using reference TRBV28 and TRBJ2-7 for the parts outside the CDR3, the full variable domain is DVKVTQSSRYLVKRTGEKVFLECVQDMDHENMFWYRQDPGLGLRLIYFSYDVKMKEKGDIPEGYSVSREKKERFSLILESASTNQTSMYLCASTGAGDPAYEQYFGPGTRLTVT.

The chain uses TRBV18 and TRBJ1-3; tentatively, D is TRBD1 (6 bases). Germline assignment: CDR1 KGHSH and CDR2 LQKENI. V was shortened by 2 bases and J by 2 bases, with 10 bases between the two germline ends. The CDR3 runs 15 residues. CDR3 DNA sequence: TGTGCCAGCTCACCATACAGGGAACCTGGAAACACCATATATTTT. Its translation: CASSPYREPGNTIYF.

The CDR3 coding sequence is TGCGCCAGCAGCCAGCACAGGGTTTCGGTCTCAGAAAAACTGTTTTTT. This codes for CASSQHRVSVSEKLFF. V is TRBV4-3 and J is TRBJ1-4, with D possibly being TRBD1 (6 bases). Trimming stripped 3 bases from V and 8 bases from J, with 19 bases between. Germline V lookup: CDR1 LGHNA, CDR2 YSLEER. The CDR3 is made up of 16 amino acids.

This rearrangement joins TRBV7-2 to TRBJ2-3; D might be TRBD2 (5 bases). The V and J ends lost 2 bases and 0 bases respectively, with 6 bases between them. The CDR3 consists of 14 residues. Per germline, CDR1 SGHTA and CDR2 FQGNSA. CDR3 in DNA: TGTGCCAGCAGCTTAAGGACTAGCACAGATACGCAGTATTTT. Translation gives CASSLRTSTDTQYF.

This chain joins TRBV4-1 and TRBJ1-4; possibly TRBD1 for D (6 bases). Trimming cost V 3 bases and J 8 bases, with 13 bases left between them. CDR3 length: 14 residues. Germline V gene lookup returns CDR1 MGHRA and CDR2 YSYEKL. The CDR3 DNA reads as TGCGCCAGCAGCCATACAGGGTTGGGGGAAAAACTGTTTTTT. Translated, it gives CASSHTGLGEKLFF.

J is TRBJ2-1 and V is TRBV27, with 11 bases lining up with TRBD2. CDR3 length: 14 residues. Germline trimming cut 6 bases from V and 7 bases from J; bases unmatched to any gene: 5. Germline CDR1 and CDR2: MNHEY and SMNVEV (reference sequence). The CDR3 coding sequence is TGTGCCAGCAGATCTAGCGGGGGGCGGAATGAGCAGTTCTTC. Amino acid sequence: CASRSSGGRNEQFF.

V usage is TRBV5-5 and J usage is TRBJ1-2, with D maybe TRBD1 (5 bases). The germline CDR1 and CDR2 sequences are SGHKS and YYEKEE (reference sequence). V gave up 0 bases and J gave up 6 bases, with 9 bases separating them. The CDR3 has 13 residues. Written as DNA, the CDR3 is TGTGCCAGCAGCTTGGAGGGGTTCCATGGCTACACCTTC. Translation gives CASSLEGFHGYTF.

As to this clone: Other DNA sequences of this sample code for an identical CDR3. CDR3 bases: TGCAGCGTTGGCGGACTAGCGGGAGGAGATACGCAGTATTTT. As protein: CSVGGLAGGDTQYF. The V and J genes are TRBV29-1 and TRBJ2-3; TRBD2 matches 14 bases. Germline V gene sequence: CDR1 SQVTM, CDR2 ANQGSEA. Losses at the gene ends were 4 bases for V and 5 bases for J; bases not matched to a gene: 2. The CDR3 sequence is 14 residues long.

The chain carries TRBV11-2 and TRBJ1-1, with D hard to call. V was shortened by 0 bases and J by 1 base, with 3 bases between the two germline ends. The CDR3 runs 13 residues. CDR1 and CDR2 (germline): SGHAT, FQNNGV. The DNA of the CDR3 is TGTGCCAGCAGCTTAGAGAGGAACACTGAAGCTTTCTTT. This gives the protein CASSLERNTEAFF.

The chain links TRBV7-2 to TRBJ2-2; D ambiguous. V gave up 2 bases and J gave up 8 bases, with 9 bases separating them. The CDR3 loop spans 13 amino acids. Germline values: CDR1 SGHTA, CDR2 FQGNSA. CDR3 residues: CASSLNMAGELFF. The CDR3 bases are TGTGCCAGCAGCTTAAACATGGCAGGGGAGCTGTTTTTT.

The chain uses TRBV29-1 and TRBJ2-1, with 12 bases matching TRBD2. This CDR3 is built from 15 residues. Germline CDR1 is SQVTM and CDR2 is ANQGSEA. V lost 6 bases, J lost 10 bases, and 13 bases stayed unmatched. CDR3 sequence: CSVPRPSGRAGEQFF. The CDR3 nucleotides read TGCAGCGTCCCCAGGCCTAGCGGGAGGGCAGGGGAGCAGTTCTTC.

V is TRBV30 and J is TRBJ1-5; tentative D call: TRBD1 (6 bases). The CDR3 covers 13 residues. Germline V gene lookup returns CDR1 GTSNPN and CDR2 SVGIG (reference sequence). V shed 0 bases and J shed 5 bases, with 8 bases lying between them. DNA of the CDR3: TGTGCCTGGAGTGTTGCAGGGGATCAGCCCCAGCATTTT. Translation gives CAWSVAGDQPQHF.

The chain is built from TRBV3-1 (or the pseudogene TRBV3-2) and TRBJ2-7; a weak D match, TRBD1 (6 bases). Trimming pared 4 bases from V and 2 bases from J, leaving 15 bases between. The CDR3 runs 15 residues. The V gene's germline CDR1 is LGHDT and CDR2 YNNKEL (reference sequence). CDR3 DNA sequence: TGTGCCAGCAGCCCGTTCCCAGGGGCTCCCTACGAGCAGTACTTC. Translated, it gives CASSPFPGAPYEQYF.

The chain is built from TRBV7-6 and TRBJ2-1, with 11 bases aligning to TRBD2. This CDR3 has 16 residues. CDR1 SGHVS and CDR2 FNYEAQ come from the germline V gene. With 7 bases clipped from V and 3 bases from J, the junction kept 8 bases outside the gene matches. CDR3 sequence reads: CASTQLGLADYNEQFF. CDR3 DNA sequence: TGTGCCAGCACCCAATTGGGACTAGCGGACTACAATGAGCAGTTCTTC.